This T cell receptor (beta chain) was sequenced in a study of T cells in Graves' hyperthyroidism and ophthalmopathy. This clonotype has a count of ten or more. TCR beta CDR3 sequences were amplified from RNA transcripts. First-round RT-PCR of the TCR CDR3 relied on the HTBI primer set. TCRdb passed the multiplex PCR reads through MiXCR, listing each CDR3 protein once. The sample consists of 200,000 or so distinct CDR3 sequences, less than 20% of them appearing once. There are 16 residues in the CDR3. Losses at the gene ends were 3 bases for V and 2 bases for J; bases not matched to a gene: 2. Exclusions: uncontrolled infection, other autoimmune disease, pregnancy, lactation. The study based diagnoses on clinical symptoms, serum thyroxine and TRAb, thyroid ultrasound and orbital computed tomography. Fresh peripheral blood, about 9.6 ml, yielded the PBMCs.

The chain combines TRBV12-3 or TRBV12-4 with TRBJ1-3; 12 bases agree with TRBD1. What was sequenced was blood. The source is a woman aged 45-59 years with Graves' hyperthyroidism. CDR3 sequence reads: CASSFGTGGPGNTIYF. In DNA form, the CDR3 reads TGTGCCAGCAGTTTCGGGACAGGGGGCCCTGGAAACACCATATATTTT.